A single sample is the source of the 3 T cell receptor beta chains below, sequenced in a study of blood T cell repertoires in COVID-19. TCRdb keeps only in-frame clones here, not all; method: immunoSEQ multiplex PCR. The sample records 20,000 to 30,000 clones, approximately 92% being singletons. Input material: peripheral blood. The receptor set was obtained from a human donor in a cohort sampled during active COVID-19.

This chain uses TRBV6-5 with TRBJ1-1; 10 nucleotides match TRBD1. Trimming took 5 bases from V and 6 from J; bases not matched to a gene: 9. The germline gives CDR1 MNHEY, CDR2 SVGAGI. CDR3 length: 15 residues. This chain's CDR3 is CASSHGQGVFAEAFF. CDR3 nucleotides: TGTGCCAGCAGTCACGGACAGGGGGTATTTGCTGAAGCTTTCTTT.

This clone has only one observation. The chain links TRBV5-6 to TRBJ2-5; 7 bases align to TRBD1. V shed 3 bases, J shed 1 base, and the junction held 6 bases outside the gene matches. Germline assignment: CDR1 SGHDT and CDR2 YYEEEE. CDR3 size: 15 residues. DNA of the CDR3: TGTGCCAGCAGCTGGGGGACAGTTTCCCAAGAGACCCAGTACTTC. As protein: CASSWGTVSQETQYF.

V usage is TRBV5-4 and J usage is TRBJ2-7; TRBD1 matches 7 bases. V was clipped by 5 bases and J by 5 bases; unmatched bases: 10. Germline loops: CDR1 SGHNT, CDR2 YYREEE (reference sequence). The CDR3 runs to 14 residues. The CDR3 protein is CASSLRDRENEQYF. In nucleotides, the CDR3 is TGTGCCAGCAGTTTACGGGACAGAGAAAACGAGCAGTACTTC.